A single sample is the source of the 8 T cell receptor beta chains below, sequenced in a study of low-dose radiotherapy and immunotherapy resistance in tumors. Indicated time point: before trial treatment. Covering alpha and beta chains, TRAV- and TRBV-specific primers were used for the first-strand cDNA. TCR amplification involved about 21 PCR cycles with a constant-region primer and V-primer adapter. TCRdb re-analysed the reads in MiXCR, keeping a single row per CDR3 protein. The data hold tens of thousands of distinct CDR3 sequences, with about 18% observed a single time. The material sequenced was PBMCs, taken before treatment. The receptors stem from a male donor with prostate cancer.

This clonotype occurred a few times. The chain joins TRBV20-1 to TRBJ2-7; either TRBD1 or TRBD2 may fit D (6 bases each). The CDR3 has 13 residues. Germline CDR1 DFQATT, CDR2 SNEGSKA (reference sequence). The CDR3 reads CSVRGTSAYEQYF. Here the CDR3 DNA reads TGCAGCGTTAGGGGGACTTCTGCCTACGAGCAGTACTTC.

This clonotype came up a few times. The chain couples TRBV19 to TRBJ1-5; weak D call: TRBD1 (5 bases). CDR1 and CDR2 from the germline V gene are LNHDA and SQIVND (reference sequence). The CDR3 totals 13 residues. The V gene lost 6 bases and the J gene lost 5 bases, with 11 bases spanning the gap. CDR3 residues: CASRWGFDQPQHF. CDR3 bases: TGTGCCAGTAGGTGGGGGTTTGATCAGCCCCAGCATTTT.

This clonotype appeared a few times. It is likely a read error: a sequence one base away is far more abundant. The CDR3 reads CASSYSKGTVSYEQFF. The CDR3 DNA is TGTGCCAGCAGTTACTCGAAAGGGACTGTCTCCTACGAGCAGTTCTTC. The V and J genes are TRBV6-5 and TRBJ2-1, with D tentatively TRBD2 (6 bases). In germline, CDR1 is MNHEY, CDR2 SVGAGI. With 0 bases removed from V and 10 bases from J, the gap between germline ends came to 19 bases. This CDR3 contains 16 residues.

Worth noting for this clonotype: No DNA is shown, since the ends of the CDR3 on it are uncertain; the CDR3 is the one TCRdb lists. The chain joins TRBV11-2 to TRBJ2-5; the table assigns TRBD1, which was not confirmed against the DNA. CDR1 SGHAT and CDR2 FQNNGV come from the germline V gene. The CDR3 length is 21 residues, termini included. The CDR3 is CASSFYICSARTGTAEETQYF.

Worth noting for this clonotype: Given a far larger clone just one base away, this is likely a sequencing read error. V is TRBV21-1 and J is TRBJ2-1; the D segment call TRBD1 is taken from the table without a DNA check. TRBV21-1 is classified as a pseudogene. This CDR3 spans 13 amino acids. This chain's CDR3 is CASTRDRAYEQFF. CDR3 sequence (DNA): TGTGCCAGTACTCGGGACAGGGCCTACGAGCAGTTCTTC.

Regarding this clonotype: A far larger clone differs by one base, so this is likely a read error. The genes are TRBV9 and TRBJ2-1; no firm D call. Germline CDR1 and CDR2: SGDLS and YYNGEE. The CDR3 is 15 residues long. Trimming cost V 0 bases and J 10 bases, with 17 bases left between them. The CDR3 loop is CASSVAGRPNYEQFF. The DNA for the CDR3 is TGTGCCAGCAGCGTAGCGGGCAGGCCGAACTACGAGCAGTTCTTC.

V is TRBV5-4 and J is TRBJ2-2; D is uncertain. Trimming stripped 5 bases from V and 2 bases from J, with 7 bases between. This CDR3 has 13 amino acids. CDR1 and CDR2 from the germline V gene are SGHNT and YYREEE (reference sequence). The CDR3, as DNA: TGTGCCAGCAGTTCTTTTAACACCGGGGAGCTGTTTTTT. It codes for CASSSFNTGELFF.

This clonotype was detected ten times or more. This chain uses TRBV5-1 with TRBJ2-1; the match to TRBD1 covers 8 bases. In germline, CDR1 is SGHRS, CDR2 YFSETQ. V lost 0 bases to trimming and J lost 5 bases; unmatched junction nucleotides: 1. This CDR3 comprises 14 residues. The CDR3 nucleotides are TGCGCCAGCAGCTTGGGACAGGGGAACAATGAGCAGTTCTTC. This translates into CASSLGQGNNEQFF.